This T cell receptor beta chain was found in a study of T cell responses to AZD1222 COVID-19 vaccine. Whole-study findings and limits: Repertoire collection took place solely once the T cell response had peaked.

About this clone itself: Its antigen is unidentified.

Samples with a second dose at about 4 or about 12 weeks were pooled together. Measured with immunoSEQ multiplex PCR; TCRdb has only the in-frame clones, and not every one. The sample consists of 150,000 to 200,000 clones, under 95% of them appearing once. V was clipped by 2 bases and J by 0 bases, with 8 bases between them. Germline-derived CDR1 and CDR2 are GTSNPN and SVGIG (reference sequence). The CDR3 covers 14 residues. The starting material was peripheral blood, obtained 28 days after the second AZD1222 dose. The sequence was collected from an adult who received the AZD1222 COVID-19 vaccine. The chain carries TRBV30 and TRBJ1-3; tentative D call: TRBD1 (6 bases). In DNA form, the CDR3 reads TGTGCCTGGAGTCCCAGGGGCTCTGGAAACACCATATATTTT. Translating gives CAWSPRGSGNTIYF.